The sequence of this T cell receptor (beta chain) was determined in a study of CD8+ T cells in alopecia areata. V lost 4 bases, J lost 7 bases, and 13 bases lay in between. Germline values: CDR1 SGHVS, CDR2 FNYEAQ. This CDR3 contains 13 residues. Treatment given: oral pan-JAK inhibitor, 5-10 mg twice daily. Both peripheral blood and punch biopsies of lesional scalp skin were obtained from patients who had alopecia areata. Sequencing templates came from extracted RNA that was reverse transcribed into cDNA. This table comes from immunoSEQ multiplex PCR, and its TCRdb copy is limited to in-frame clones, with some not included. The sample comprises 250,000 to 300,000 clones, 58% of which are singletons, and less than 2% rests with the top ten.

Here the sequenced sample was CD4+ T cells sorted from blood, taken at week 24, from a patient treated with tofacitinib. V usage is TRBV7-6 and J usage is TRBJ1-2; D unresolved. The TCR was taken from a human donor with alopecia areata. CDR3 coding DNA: TGTGCCAGCAGCTCCCCCACCGTCGGTGGCTACACCTTC. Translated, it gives CASSSPTVGGYTF.